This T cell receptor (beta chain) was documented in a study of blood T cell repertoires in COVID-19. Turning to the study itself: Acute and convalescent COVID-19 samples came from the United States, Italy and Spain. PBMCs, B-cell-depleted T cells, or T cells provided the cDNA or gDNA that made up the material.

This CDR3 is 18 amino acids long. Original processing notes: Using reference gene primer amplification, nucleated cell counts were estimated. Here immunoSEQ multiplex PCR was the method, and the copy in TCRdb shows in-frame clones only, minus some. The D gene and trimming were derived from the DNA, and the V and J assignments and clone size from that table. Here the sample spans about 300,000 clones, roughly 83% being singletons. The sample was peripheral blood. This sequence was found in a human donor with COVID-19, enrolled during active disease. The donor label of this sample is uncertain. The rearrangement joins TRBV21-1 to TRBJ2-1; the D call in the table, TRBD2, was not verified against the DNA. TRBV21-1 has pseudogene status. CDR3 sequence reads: CASSKESGRTTLYNEQFF. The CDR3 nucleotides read TGTGCCAGCAGCAAGGAGAGCGGGAGAACCACTCTCTACAATGAGCAGTTCTTC.